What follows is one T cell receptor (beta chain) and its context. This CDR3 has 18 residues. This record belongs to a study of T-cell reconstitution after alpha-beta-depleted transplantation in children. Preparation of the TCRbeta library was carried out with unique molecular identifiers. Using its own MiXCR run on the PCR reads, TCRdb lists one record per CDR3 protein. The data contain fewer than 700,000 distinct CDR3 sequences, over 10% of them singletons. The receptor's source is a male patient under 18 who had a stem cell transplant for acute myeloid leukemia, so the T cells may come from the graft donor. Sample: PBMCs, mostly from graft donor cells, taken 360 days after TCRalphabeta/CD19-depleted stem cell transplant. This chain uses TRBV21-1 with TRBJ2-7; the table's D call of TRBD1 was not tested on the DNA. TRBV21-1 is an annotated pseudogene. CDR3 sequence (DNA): TGTGCCAGCAGCAAATACAGGCAGGGGGAGACTAGGGCCTACGAGCAGTACTTC. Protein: CASSKYRQGETRAYEQYF.